This T cell receptor beta chain was retrieved from a study of low-dose radiotherapy and immunotherapy resistance in tumors. TCRs were put through roughly 20 PCR cycles of amplification with Phusion. A constant-region primer and the V-primer adapter served as the primer pair. TCRdb ran MiXCR on the reads and lists one entry per CDR3 protein. The top ten clones hold roughly 8.2% of a sample with under 60,000 distinct CDR3 sequences, around 34% of them seen once. By frequency in the sample, this clonotype is medium-sized. As for time point: after trial treatment. The treatment denotes: LDRT plus nivolumab, ipilimumab, low-dose cyclophosphamide and aspirin (RACIN trial). CDR1 KGHSH and CDR2 LQKENI come from the germline V gene. This CDR3 contains 15 residues. With 2 bases clipped from V and 4 bases from J, the junction kept 5 bases outside the gene matches.

The sequence derives from a male donor with rectosigmoid adenocarcinoma. This specimen consisted of PBMCs, obtained after low-dose radiotherapy plus immunotherapy. The chain combines TRBV18 with TRBJ2-1; 7 bases are a match to TRBD2. DNA for the CDR3: TGTGCCAGCTCACCAGGGGCGGGAGATTACAATGAGCAGTTCTTC. Protein: CASSPGAGDYNEQFF. The whole variable domain, remainder taken from reference TRBV18 and TRBJ2-1, is NAGVMQNPRHLVRRRGQEARLRCSPMKGHSHVYWYRQLPEEGLKFMVYLQKENIIDESGMPKERFSAEFPKEGPSILRIQQVVRGDSAAYFCASSPGAGDYNEQFFGPGTRLTVL.